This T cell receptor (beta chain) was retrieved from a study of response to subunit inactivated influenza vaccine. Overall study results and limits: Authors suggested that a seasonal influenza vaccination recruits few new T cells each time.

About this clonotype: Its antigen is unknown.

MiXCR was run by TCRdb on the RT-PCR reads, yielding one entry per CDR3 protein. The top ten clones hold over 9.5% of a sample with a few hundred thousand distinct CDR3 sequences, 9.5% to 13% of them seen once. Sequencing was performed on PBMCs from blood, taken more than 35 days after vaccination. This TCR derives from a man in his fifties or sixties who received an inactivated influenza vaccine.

DNA of the CDR3: TGCAGTGCTAGACTTGCGGGGGGGGAGCAGTTCTTC. Translating gives CSARLAGGEQFF. This chain connects TRBV20-1 to TRBJ2-1; TRBD2 agrees at 9 bases. Trimming took 2 bases from V and 10 from J; bases not matched to a gene: 3. The CDR3 spans 12 residues. CDR1 is DFQATT, CDR2 SNEGSKA, per germline (reference sequence).